This T cell receptor (beta chain) appears in the sequencing data of a study of blood T cell repertoires in COVID-19. Here immunoSEQ multiplex PCR was the method, and the copy in TCRdb shows in-frame clones only, minus some. The table includes approximately 240,000 clones, about 85% detected once. Trimming took off 4 bases at V and 2 bases at J, with 16 bases between the two ends. CDR3 length equals 15 residues. In germline, CDR1 is SGHKS, CDR2 YYEKEE (reference sequence). The origin of this receptor is a woman aged 18-35 years who had recovered from COVID-19. This sequence joins TRBV5-5 and TRBJ2-7, with D possibly being TRBD2 (5 bases). Sequenced sample: peripheral blood. CDR3 residues: CASSLLGFGAYEQYF. The CDR3, as DNA: TGTGCCAGCAGCCTGCTAGGTTTCGGGGCCTACGAGCAGTACTTC. The variable domain in full, completed from reference TRBV5-5 and TRBJ2-7, reads DAGVTQSPTHLIKTRGQQVTLRCSPISGHKSVSWYQQVLGQGPQFIFQYYEKEERGRGNFPDRFSARQFPNYSSELNVNALLLGDSALYLCASSLLGFGAYEQYFGPGTRLTVT.